One T cell receptor beta chain is described in this entry. This clone is categorized as medium-sized (0.01 to 0.1%). There is no known antigen for this receptor. Per-base quality was not reported, and no clone a single base away is much larger than it. No patient had received any treatment before thyroid surgery. Using T-cell receptor beta sequencing, the study looked back at clinical samples from patients collected from about 2011 to 2018. The library came from PCR. Sequencing was carried out with an Illumina HiSeq 4000. High-throughput sequencing was used to profile the CDR3 region of the TCR beta-chain in every patient. The authors' pipeline ran thus. A classifier to discriminate distant-metastatic papillary thyroid cancer patients was built from CDR3 differences across clinicopathological groups. The Shannon index was used to assess repertoire diversity, and the Morisita-Horn index was used to assess tumor-blood repertoire similarity. The public reads were reprocessed in TCRdb via fastp at Q25 and MiXCR, keeping in-frame beta chains. These V and J calls rely on TCRdb rather than the paper's analysis. In all, the sample holds some 6,000 clones, and roughly 25% of those were seen once. The ten most abundant clones make up approximately 12% of the sample.

The sample comes from a study of metastatic and nonmetastatic thyroid tumors (dated by TCRdb to 2020 to 2021). Describing the broader study: The researchers compared repertoires between peripheral blood samples and tumor or nodule tissue samples from patients with malignant or benign thyroid disease. Study-level results and caveats: In both blood and tumor samples, malignant tumors were reported to have significantly higher TCR beta diversity than benign nodules.

The CDR3 spans 14 residues, from the cysteine through the phenylalanine. The read is trimmed to its CDR3 DNA, 42 bases read in frame from base 1. V is pruned by 4 bases and J by 9 bases, leaving 7 bases of the junction without a gene match. According to the germline V gene, CDR1 reads SGHRS and CDR2 reads YFSETQ. In this chain, TRBV5-1 is recombined with TRBJ1-6; 7 bases in the junction line up with TRBD1. The sample consisted of adjacent normal tissue. The receptor comes from a male donor with papillary thyroid cancer or a benign thyroid nodule (not recorded which). Some clones in this sample may be carry-over from other donors' samples. The CDR3 region has the sequence CASSTGQNPSPLHF. The DNA sequence reads TGCGCCAGCAGCACGGGACAGAACCCTTCACCCCTCCACTTT. With the rest looked up from the reference TRBV5-1 and TRBJ1-6 genes rather than sequenced, the full variable domain is KAGVTQTPRYLIKTRGQQVTLSCSPISGHRSVSWYQQTPGQGLQFLFEYFSETQRNKGNFPGRFSGRQFSNSRSEMNVSTLELGDSALYLCASSTGQNPSPLHFGNGTRLTVT.